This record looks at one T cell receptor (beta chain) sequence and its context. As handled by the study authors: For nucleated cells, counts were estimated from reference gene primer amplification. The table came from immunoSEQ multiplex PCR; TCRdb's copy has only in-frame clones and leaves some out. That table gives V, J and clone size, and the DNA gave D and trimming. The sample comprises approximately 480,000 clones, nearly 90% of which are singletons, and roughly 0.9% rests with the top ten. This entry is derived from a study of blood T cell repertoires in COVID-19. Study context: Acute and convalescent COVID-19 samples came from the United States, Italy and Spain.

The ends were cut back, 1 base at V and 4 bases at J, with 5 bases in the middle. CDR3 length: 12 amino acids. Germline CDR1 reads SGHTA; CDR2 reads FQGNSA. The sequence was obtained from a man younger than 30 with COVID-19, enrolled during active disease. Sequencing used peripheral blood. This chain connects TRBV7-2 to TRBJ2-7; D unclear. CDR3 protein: CASSLVRYEQYF. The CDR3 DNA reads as TGTGCCAGCAGCTTAGTCCGTTACGAGCAGTACTTC.